This entry features one T cell receptor beta chain sequence. Antigen specificity is unknown. This sample is part of a study of CD8 T cells in Susac syndrome. General study points: Regarding the TCR sequencing and HLA analysis, the study admitted that a relatively small number of individuals were involved.

The CDR3 sequence is 18 residues long. V was pared by 2 bases and J by 7 bases, with 9 bases of the junction left unmatched. Germline lookup yields CDR1 MNHEY and CDR2 SMNVEV (reference sequence). With random hexamers, reverse transcription was performed on about 0.5 to 1 ug of RNA. Using its own MiXCR run on the immunoSEQ multiplex PCR reads, TCRdb lists one record per CDR3 protein. Here the sample spans 150,000 to 200,000 distinct CDR3 sequences, about 91% being singletons. TCR beta sequencing was performed on blood CD8+ and CD4+ T cells. This receptor was identified in a human donor with Susac syndrome. The chain uses TRBV27 and TRBJ2-2; 14 nucleotides match TRBD2. The sample taken for sequencing was CD4+ T cells from PBMCs. The CDR3 spells CASSLRGLAGVLSGELFF. For the CDR3, the DNA is TGTGCCAGCAGTTTAAGGGGACTAGCGGGAGTTCTTAGCGGGGAGCTGTTTTTT.